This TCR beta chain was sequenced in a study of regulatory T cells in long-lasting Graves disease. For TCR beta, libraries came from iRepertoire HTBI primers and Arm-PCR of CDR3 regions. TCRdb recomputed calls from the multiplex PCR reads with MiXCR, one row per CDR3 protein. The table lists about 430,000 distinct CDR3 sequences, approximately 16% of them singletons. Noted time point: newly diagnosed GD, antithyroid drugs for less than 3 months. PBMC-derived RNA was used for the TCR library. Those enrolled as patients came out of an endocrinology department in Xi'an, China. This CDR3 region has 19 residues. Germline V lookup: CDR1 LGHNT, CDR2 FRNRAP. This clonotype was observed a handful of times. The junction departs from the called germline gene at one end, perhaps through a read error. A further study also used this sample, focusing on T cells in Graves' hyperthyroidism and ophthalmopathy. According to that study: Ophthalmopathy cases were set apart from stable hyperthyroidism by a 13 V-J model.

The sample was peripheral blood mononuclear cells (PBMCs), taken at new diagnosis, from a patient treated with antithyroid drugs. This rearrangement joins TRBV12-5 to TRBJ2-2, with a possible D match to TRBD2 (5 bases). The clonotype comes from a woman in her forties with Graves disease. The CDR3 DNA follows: TGTGCCAGTGGTTTGGTATACTCCTCTAGCTCTACGAGCACCGGGGAGCTGTTTTTT. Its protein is CASGLVYSSSSTSTGELFF.